This T cell receptor beta chain was found in a study of CD8+ T cells in alopecia areata. Notes on the study in general: The study found that many expanded lesional clones persisted in scalp and blood during tofacitinib. Relative to normal scalp, lesional scalp, especially alopecia totalis/universalis, showed higher clonality.

Regarding this clone: Its target is not known.

The CDR3 loop spans 14 amino acids. Germline V gene sequence: CDR1 LNHDA, CDR2 SQIVND (reference sequence). Trimming stripped 3 bases from V and 10 bases from J, with 16 bases between. Treatment: oral pan-JAK inhibitor, 5-10 mg twice daily. Extraction and reverse transcription of RNA yielded cDNA as the sequencing template. Assay: immunoSEQ multiplex PCR; the TCRdb copy retains only in-frame clones and omits some. The sample records 95,000 to 100,000 clones, 50% to 75% being singletons. The TCR was taken from a human donor with alopecia areata. The J gene is TRBJ2-1, the V gene TRBV19; weak D call: TRBD1 (6 bases). Sequencing used CD8+ T cells sorted from blood, obtained at week 4, from a patient treated with tofacitinib. CDR3 amino acids: CASSIGNRVEEQFF. For the CDR3, the DNA is TGTGCCAGTAGTATTGGAAACAGGGTTGAGGAGCAGTTCTTC.